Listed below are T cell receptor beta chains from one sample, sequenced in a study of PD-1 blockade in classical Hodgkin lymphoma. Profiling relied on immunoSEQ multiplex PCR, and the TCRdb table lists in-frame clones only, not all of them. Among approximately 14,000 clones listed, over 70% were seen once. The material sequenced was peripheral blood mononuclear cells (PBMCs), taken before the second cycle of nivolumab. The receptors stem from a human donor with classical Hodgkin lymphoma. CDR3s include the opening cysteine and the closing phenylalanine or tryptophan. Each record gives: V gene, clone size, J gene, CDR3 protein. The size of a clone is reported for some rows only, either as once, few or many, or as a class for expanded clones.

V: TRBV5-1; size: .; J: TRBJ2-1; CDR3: CASSLLAGGVNEQFF
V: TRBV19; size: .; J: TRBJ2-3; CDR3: CASSIGLAPQYF
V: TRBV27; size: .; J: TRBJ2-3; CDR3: CASSPRDRGADTQYF
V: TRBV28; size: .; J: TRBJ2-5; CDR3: CASSLNSGGQGTQYF
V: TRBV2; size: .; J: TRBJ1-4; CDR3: CASSIRSTNEKLFF
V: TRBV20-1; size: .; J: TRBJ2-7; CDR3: CSASTAYEQYF
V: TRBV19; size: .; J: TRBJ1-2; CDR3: CASNRGGAGYGYTF
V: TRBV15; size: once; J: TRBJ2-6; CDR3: CATSRAQGAGGANVLTF
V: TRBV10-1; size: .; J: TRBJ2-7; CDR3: CASSELPDSHSYEQYF
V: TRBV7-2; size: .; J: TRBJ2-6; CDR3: CASSLSSQGANVLTF
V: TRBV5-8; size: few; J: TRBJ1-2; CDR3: CASSSRGADHNYGYTF
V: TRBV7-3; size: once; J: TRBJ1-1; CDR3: CASSFTSAGEAFF
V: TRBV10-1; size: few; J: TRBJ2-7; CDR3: CASSAERSLLEQYF
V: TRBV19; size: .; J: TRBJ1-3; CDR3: CASSEQVSGNTIYF
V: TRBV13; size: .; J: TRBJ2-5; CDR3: CASSSGVGETQYF
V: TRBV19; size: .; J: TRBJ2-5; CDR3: CASSWGLAGINQETQYF
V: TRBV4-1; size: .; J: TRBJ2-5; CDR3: CASSQEWPALQETQYF
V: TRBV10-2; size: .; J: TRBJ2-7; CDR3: CASSDPLSGTGVYEQYF
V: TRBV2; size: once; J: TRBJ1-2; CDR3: CASRRTGGLAF
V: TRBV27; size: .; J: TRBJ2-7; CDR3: CASSFGATGGGYEQYF
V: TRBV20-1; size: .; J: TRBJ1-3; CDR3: CSARENTIYF
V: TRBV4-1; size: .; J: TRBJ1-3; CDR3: CASSQDPGRNTIYF
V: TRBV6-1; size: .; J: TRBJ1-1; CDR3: CASRTWTGLTEAFF
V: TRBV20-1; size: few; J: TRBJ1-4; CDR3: CSARTNEKLFF
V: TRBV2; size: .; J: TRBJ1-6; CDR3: CATSLQGNNSPLHF
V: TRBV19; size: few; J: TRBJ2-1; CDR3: CASSIASGGYNEQFF
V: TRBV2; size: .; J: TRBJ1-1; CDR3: CASRLTGNTEAFF
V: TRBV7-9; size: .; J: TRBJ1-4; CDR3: CASSLRATNEKLFF
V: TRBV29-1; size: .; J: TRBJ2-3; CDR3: CSCGKLVDTQYF
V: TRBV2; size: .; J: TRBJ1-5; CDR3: CASSGFRDSPFQPQHF
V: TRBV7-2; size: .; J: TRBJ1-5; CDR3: CASSRQGDRQPQHF